One sample yielded the 9 T cell receptor beta chains listed below, sequenced in a study of blood T cell repertoires in COVID-19. Profiled with immunoSEQ multiplex PCR; TCRdb holds only in-frame clones, not every one. The data show fewer than 250,000 clones, with over 80% seen just once and approximately 2.8% held by the top ten. Sequenced input: PBMCs or T cells enriched from blood (not recorded which). These receptors all stem from a woman aged 25-40 years with acute COVID-19.

The chain links TRBV19 to TRBJ1-4; D not resolved. CDR3 length: 16 amino acids. CDR1 is LNHDA, CDR2 SQIVND, per germline (reference sequence). The V gene lost 3 bases and the J gene lost 8 bases, with 19 bases spanning the gap. This CDR3 reads CASSILIPSRGEKLFF. In nucleotides, the CDR3 is TGTGCCAGTAGTATCCTCATCCCTTCCCGCGGGGAAAAACTGTTTTTT.

The chain uses TRBV27 and TRBJ1-2; a weak D match, TRBD1 (5 bases). V dropped 6 bases and J dropped 5 bases, with 16 bases sitting between them. Germline V lookup: CDR1 MNHEY, CDR2 SMNVEV (reference sequence). The CDR3 sequence is 14 residues long. The CDR3 is CASSSSPGFYGYTF. For the CDR3, the DNA is TGTGCCAGCAGCAGTAGTCCAGGGTTTTATGGCTACACCTTC.

The chain has TRBV19 and TRBJ2-4; 7 nucleotides line up with TRBD2. Germline trimming cut 3 bases from V and 7 bases from J; bases unmatched to any gene: 30. CDR1 LNHDA and CDR2 SQIVND come from the germline V gene (reference sequence). This CDR3 is built from 22 residues. This CDR3 is CASSIGPVRRGRAAHTRNIQYF. Here the CDR3 DNA reads TGTGCCAGTAGTATCGGACCAGTGCGCCGGGGGAGGGCAGCCCATACAAGGAACATTCAGTACTTC.

The rearrangement links TRBV5-8 to TRBJ2-4; D call uncertain. This CDR3 contains 12 residues. The ends were cut back, 0 bases at V and 10 bases at J, with 8 bases in the middle. Germline CDR1 and CDR2: SGHTS and YDEGEE. CDR3 nucleotide sequence: TGTGCCAGCAGCTTGGCCCCCGGGATTCAGTACTTC. The encoded protein is CASSLAPGIQYF.

J is TRBJ1-1 and V is TRBV10-2; possibly TRBD1 for D (6 bases). The V end lost 3 bases, the J end lost 4 bases, and 12 bases lay between the germline ends. The CDR3 spans 14 residues. CDR1 and CDR2 from the germline V gene are WSHSY and SAAADI. CDR3 nucleotide sequence: TGCGCCAGCAGTGACAGGGAAGGGGGCACTGAAGCTTTCTTT. It is translated as CASSDREGGTEAFF.

This rearrangement joins TRBV11-2 to TRBJ1-2, with D uncertain. The CDR3 loop spans 16 amino acids. Per germline, CDR1 SGHAT and CDR2 FQNNGV. Trimming stripped 0 bases from V and 5 bases from J, with 16 bases between. CDR3 in DNA: TGTGCCAGCAGCTTAGATCTAGGCGTCGGCCTATATGGCTACACCTTC. This encodes CASSLDLGVGLYGYTF.

J is TRBJ1-1 and V is TRBV12-3 or TRBV12-4; D unclear. With 10 bases removed from V and 4 bases from J, the gap between germline ends came to 16 bases. The CDR3 contains 13 residues. The CDR3 sequence is CANTGGVGTEAFF. CDR3 coding DNA: TGTGCCAACACGGGCGGGGTGGGCACTGAAGCTTTCTTT.

V gene TRBV2 combines with J gene TRBJ1-1; TRBD1 matches at 8 bases. V was clipped by 10 bases and J by 6 bases; unmatched bases: 4. The CDR3 is 11 amino acids. CDR1 and CDR2 from the germline V gene are SNHLY and FYNNEI. This CDR3 is CANSTGAEAFF. CDR3 bases: TGTGCCAACTCGACAGGGGCTGAAGCTTTCTTT.

This rearrangement joins TRBV5-6 to TRBJ1-2; 9 nucleotides match TRBD1. V trimming: 1 base; J trimming: 6 bases; junction bases outside the gene matches: 7. This CDR3 comprises 15 residues. Germline CDR1 is SGHDT and CDR2 is YYEEEE. CDR3 in amino acids: CASSLQWNRGHGYTF. The CDR3, as DNA: TGTGCCAGCAGCTTGCAGTGGAACAGGGGGCATGGCTACACCTTC.